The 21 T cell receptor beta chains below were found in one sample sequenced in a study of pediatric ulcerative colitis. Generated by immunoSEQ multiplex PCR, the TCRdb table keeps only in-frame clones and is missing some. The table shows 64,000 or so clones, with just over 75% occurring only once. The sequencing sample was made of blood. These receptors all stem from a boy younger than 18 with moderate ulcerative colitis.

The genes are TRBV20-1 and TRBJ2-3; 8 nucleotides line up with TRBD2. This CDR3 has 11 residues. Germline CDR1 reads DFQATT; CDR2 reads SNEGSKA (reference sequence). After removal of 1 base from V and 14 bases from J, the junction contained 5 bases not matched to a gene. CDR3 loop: CSARGTSSRYF. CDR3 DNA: TGCAGTGCTAGAGGGACTAGCTCGCGGTATTTT.

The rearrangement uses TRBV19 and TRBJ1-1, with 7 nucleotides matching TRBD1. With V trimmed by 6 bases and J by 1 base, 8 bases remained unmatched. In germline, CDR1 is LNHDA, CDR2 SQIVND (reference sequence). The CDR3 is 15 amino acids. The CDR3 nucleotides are TGTGCCAGTAGCCGAAACAGGGGCGGGAACACTGAAGCTTTCTTT. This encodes CASSRNRGGNTEAFF.

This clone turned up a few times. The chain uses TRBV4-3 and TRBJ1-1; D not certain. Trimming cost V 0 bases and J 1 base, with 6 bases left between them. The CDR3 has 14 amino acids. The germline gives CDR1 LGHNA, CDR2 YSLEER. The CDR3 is CASSQESQNTEAFF. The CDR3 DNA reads TGCGCCAGCAGCCAAGAATCCCAGAACACTGAAGCTTTCTTT.

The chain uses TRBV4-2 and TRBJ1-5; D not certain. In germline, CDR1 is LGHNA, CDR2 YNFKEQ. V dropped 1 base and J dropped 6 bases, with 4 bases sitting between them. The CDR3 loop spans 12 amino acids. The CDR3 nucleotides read TGTGCCAGCAGCCAAGCGGGTCAGCCCCAGCATTTT. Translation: CASSQAGQPQHF.

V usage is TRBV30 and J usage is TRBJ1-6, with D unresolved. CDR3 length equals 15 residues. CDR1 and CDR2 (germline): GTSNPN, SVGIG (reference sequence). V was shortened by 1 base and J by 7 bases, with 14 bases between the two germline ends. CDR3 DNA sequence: TGTGCCTGGAGTGCTCACCTCAACCAAAATTCACCCCTCCACTTT. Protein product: CAWSAHLNQNSPLHF.

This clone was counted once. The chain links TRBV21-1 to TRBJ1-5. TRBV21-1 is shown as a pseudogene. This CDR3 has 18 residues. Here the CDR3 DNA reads TGTGCCAGCAGCCCGAACCCGGGGTCACCAATCTCCAATCAGCCCCAGCATTTT. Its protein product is CASSPNPGSPISNQPQHF.

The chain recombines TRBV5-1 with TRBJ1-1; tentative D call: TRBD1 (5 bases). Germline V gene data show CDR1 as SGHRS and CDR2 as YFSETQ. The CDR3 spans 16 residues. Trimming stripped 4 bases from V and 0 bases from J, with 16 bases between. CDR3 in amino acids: CASSQLSGSMNTEAFF. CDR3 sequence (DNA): TGCGCCAGCAGCCAGCTCTCAGGGTCGATGAACACTGAAGCTTTCTTT.

CDR3 DNA: TGTGCCACCAGCAGAGATCGGCGGGGGAACACTGAAGCTTTCTTT. Translated, it gives CATSRDRRGNTEAFF. The rearrangement uses TRBV15 and TRBJ1-1; the D is unclear. CDR3 length equals 15 residues. Germline V lookup: CDR1 LNHNV, CDR2 YYDKDF (reference sequence). V dropped 0 bases and J dropped 1 base, with 9 bases sitting between them.

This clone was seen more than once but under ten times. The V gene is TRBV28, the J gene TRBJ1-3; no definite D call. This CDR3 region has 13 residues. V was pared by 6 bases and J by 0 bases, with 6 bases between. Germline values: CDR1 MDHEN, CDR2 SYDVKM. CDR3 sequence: CASSSPSGNTIYF. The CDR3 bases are TGTGCCAGCAGCTCCCCCTCTGGAAACACCATATATTTT.

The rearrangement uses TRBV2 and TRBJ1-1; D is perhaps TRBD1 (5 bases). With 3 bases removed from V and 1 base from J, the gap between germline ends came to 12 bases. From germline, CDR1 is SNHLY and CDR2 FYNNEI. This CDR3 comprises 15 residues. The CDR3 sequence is CASSEVWGENTEAFF. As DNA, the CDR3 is TGTGCCAGCAGTGAGGTCTGGGGGGAGAACACTGAAGCTTTCTTT.

The CDR3 loop is CASLGRSPYEQYF. CDR3 coding DNA: TGTGCCAGCCTAGGGCGGAGTCCCTACGAGCAGTACTTC. The chain combines TRBV7-9 with TRBJ2-7; unclear D gene. The V gene lost 8 bases and the J gene lost 2 bases, with 13 bases spanning the gap. This CDR3 has 13 amino acids. Germline values: CDR1 SEHNR, CDR2 FQNEAQ (reference sequence).

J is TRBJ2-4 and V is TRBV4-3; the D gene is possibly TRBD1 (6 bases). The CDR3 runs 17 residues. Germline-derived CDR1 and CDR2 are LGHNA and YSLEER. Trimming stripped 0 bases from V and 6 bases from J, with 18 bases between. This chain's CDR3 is CASSQEILTGYRNIQYF. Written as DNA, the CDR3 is TGCGCCAGCAGCCAAGAAATTCTGACAGGCTACCGAAACATTCAGTACTTC.

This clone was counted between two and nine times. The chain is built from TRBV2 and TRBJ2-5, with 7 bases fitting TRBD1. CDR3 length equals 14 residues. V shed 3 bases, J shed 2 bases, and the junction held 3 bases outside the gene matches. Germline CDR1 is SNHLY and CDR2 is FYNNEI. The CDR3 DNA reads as TGTGCCAGCAGTGACGCCAGGGGGCAAGAGACCCAGTACTTC. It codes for CASSDARGQETQYF.

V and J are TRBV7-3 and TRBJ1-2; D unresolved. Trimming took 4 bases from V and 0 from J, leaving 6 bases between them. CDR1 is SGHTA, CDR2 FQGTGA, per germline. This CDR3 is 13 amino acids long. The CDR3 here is CASSSQANYGYTF. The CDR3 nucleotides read TGTGCCAGCAGCTCCCAAGCTAACTATGGCTACACCTTC.

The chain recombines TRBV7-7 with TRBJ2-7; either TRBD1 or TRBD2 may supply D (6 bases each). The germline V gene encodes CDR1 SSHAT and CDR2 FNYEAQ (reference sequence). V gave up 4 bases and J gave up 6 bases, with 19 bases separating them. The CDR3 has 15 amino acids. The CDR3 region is CASSSLSGGLGEQYF. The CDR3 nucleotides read TGTGCCAGCAGCTCCTTATCCGGGGGCTTGGGCGAGCAGTACTTC.

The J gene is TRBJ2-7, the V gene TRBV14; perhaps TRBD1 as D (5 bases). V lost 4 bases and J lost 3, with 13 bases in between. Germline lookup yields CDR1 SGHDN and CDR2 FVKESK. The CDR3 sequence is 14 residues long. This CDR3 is CASSRGQDHYEQYF. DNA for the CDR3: TGTGCCAGCAGCCGGGGCCAGGACCACTACGAGCAGTACTTC.

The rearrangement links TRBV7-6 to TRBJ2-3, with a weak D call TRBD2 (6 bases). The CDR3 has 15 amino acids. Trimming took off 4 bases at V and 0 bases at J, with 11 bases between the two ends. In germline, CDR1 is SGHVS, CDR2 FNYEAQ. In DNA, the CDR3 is TGTGCCAGCAGCTCCCCCGGGGGTAGCACAGATACGCAGTATTTT. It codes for CASSSPGGSTDTQYF.

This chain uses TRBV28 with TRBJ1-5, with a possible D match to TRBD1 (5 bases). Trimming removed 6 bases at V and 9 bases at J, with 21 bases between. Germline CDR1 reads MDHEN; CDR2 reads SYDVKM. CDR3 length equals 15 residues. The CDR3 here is CASRVHGGRKGPQHF. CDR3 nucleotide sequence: TGTGCCAGCAGGGTCCATGGGGGGAGAAAAGGGCCCCAGCATTTT.

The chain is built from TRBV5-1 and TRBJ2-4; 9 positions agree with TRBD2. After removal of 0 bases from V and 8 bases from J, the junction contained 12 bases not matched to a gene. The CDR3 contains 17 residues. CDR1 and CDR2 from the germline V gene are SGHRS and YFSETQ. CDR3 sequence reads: CASSLATSGSTSYIQYF. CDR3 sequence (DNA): TGCGCCAGCAGCTTGGCGACTAGCGGATCGACCTCCTACATTCAGTACTTC. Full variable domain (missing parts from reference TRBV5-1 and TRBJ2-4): KAGVTQTPRYLIKTRGQQVTLSCSPISGHRSVSWYQQTPGQGLQFLFEYFSETQRNKGNFPGRFSGRQFSNSRSEMNVSTLELGDSALYLCASSLATSGSTSYIQYFGAGTRLSVL.

The CDR3, as DNA: TGTGCCATCGATGACAGGGGCGTACTCAATGAGCAGTTCTTC. Translation gives CAIDDRGVLNEQFF. This chain joins TRBV6-1 and TRBJ2-1; 8 nucleotides line up with TRBD1. Germline-derived CDR1 and CDR2 are MNHNS and SASEGT. The CDR3 sequence is 14 residues long. With V trimmed by 10 bases and J by 6 bases, 11 bases remained unmatched.

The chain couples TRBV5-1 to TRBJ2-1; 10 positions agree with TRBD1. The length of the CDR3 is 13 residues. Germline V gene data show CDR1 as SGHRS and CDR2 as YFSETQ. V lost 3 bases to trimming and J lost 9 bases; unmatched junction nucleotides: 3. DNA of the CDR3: TGCGCCAGCAGCTCGACAGGGGGCGGTGAGCAGTTCTTC. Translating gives CASSSTGGGEQFF.